The TCR beta chain under discussion was sequenced for a study of cytomegalovirus exposure and HLA in healthy donors. Study-wide results and caveats: As a later analysis revealed, the rate of TCR association differed by HLA locus, with DRB1 most and HLA-C fewest. Common viral pathogens were later found to be apparently linked to several of the most significant clusters. In a later analysis, V- and J-gene trimming of beta chains associated with a DCLRE1C missense variant, replicated independently.

With regard to this clone: Its antigen is undetermined.

Germline V gene sequence: CDR1 MNHEY, CDR2 SVGAGI. The CDR3 runs to 14 residues. The V end lost 2 bases, the J end lost 1 base, and 5 bases lay between the germline ends. The PCR employed 60 Vbeta primers together with 13 Jbeta primers. TCRdb's table, derived via immunoSEQ multiplex PCR, lists solely in-frame clones and lacks some. This table holds 110,000 or so clones, 65% to 75% found once. The origin of this receptor is a woman aged 40 to 50 in good health and CMV-seropositive. Material: PBMCs. The V gene is TRBV6-5, the J gene TRBJ2-2; D remains unclear. CDR3 coding DNA: TGTGCCAGCAGTTACCGGTGGAACACCGGGGAGCTGTTTTTT. Translated: CASSYRWNTGELFF.